These 8 T cell receptor beta chains were all obtained from the same sample, sequenced in a study of T cells after yellow fever vaccination. TCRdb reanalysed the 5' RACE reads using MiXCR and keeps one entry per CDR3 protein. The table has some 500,000 distinct CDR3 sequences, approximately 13% seen once. The material was PBMCs, obtained on the day of the yellow fever booster vaccination. Receptors were obtained from a man aged 25-45 years who received the YFV17D yellow fever vaccine.

This clonotype was counted a few times. V usage is TRBV7-2 and J usage is TRBJ2-7; unclear D gene. Germline V lookup: CDR1 SGHTA, CDR2 FQGNSA. The V and J ends lost 8 bases and 0 bases respectively, with 8 bases between them. This CDR3 is built from 12 residues. For the CDR3, the DNA is TGTGCCAGCGCTAAAAGCTCCTACGAGCAGTACTTC. Its translation: CASAKSSYEQYF.

V is TRBV12-3 or TRBV12-4 and J is TRBJ2-2, with 13 positions matching TRBD2. The junction had 4 bases not matched to a gene; V was cut back by 5 bases and J by 7 bases. This CDR3 has 15 amino acids. The CDR3 reads CASSRTSGSVGELFF. As DNA, the CDR3 is TGTGCCAGCAGTCGGACTAGCGGGAGCGTCGGGGAGCTGTTTTTT.

The chain combines TRBV7-2 with TRBJ2-7; D is unresolved. Germline V lookup: CDR1 SGHTA, CDR2 FQGNSA. The V end lost 2 bases, the J end lost 1 base, and 9 bases lay between the germline ends. This CDR3 region has 14 residues. CDR3 sequence (DNA): TGTGCCAGCAGCTTAAGCCAGGCATCCTACGAGCAGTACTTC. This gives the protein CASSLSQASYEQYF.

There are many counts of this clonotype. The chain employs TRBV20-1 and TRBJ1-1; tentative D call: TRBD1 (6 bases). Trimming cost V 1 base and J 2 bases, with 20 bases left between them. CDR3 size: 17 residues. In germline, CDR1 is DFQATT, CDR2 SNEGSKA (reference sequence). This CDR3 reads CSARAGGPLSSNTEAFF. The CDR3 DNA is TGCAGTGCTAGAGCGGGGGGGCCCCTCTCATCCAACACTGAAGCTTTCTTT.

The V and J genes are TRBV5-1 and TRBJ2-5, with 7 bases aligning to TRBD2. The V gene end was trimmed by 5 bases and the J gene end by 1 base; junction bases not matched to a gene: 14. CDR3 length: 17 amino acids. The germline V gene has CDR1 SGHRS and CDR2 YFSETQ. CDR3 sequence (DNA): TGCGCCAGCAGTCTCCCGAGGTCGGGAGGAGGCCAAGAGACCCAGTACTTC. Encoded protein: CASSLPRSGGGQETQYF.

This clonotype has more than one count but fewer than ten. V gene TRBV2 combines with J gene TRBJ1-5; D gene unclear. Trimming removed 7 bases from V and 5 bases from J, with 9 bases in between. The length of the CDR3 is 12 residues. Per the germline V gene, CDR1 is SNHLY and CDR2 is FYNNEI. The CDR3 loop is CASNVDYQPQHF. CDR3 bases: TGTGCCAGCAACGTAGATTATCAGCCCCAGCATTTT.

The chain is built from TRBV20-1 and TRBJ2-3; TRBD2 matches at 8 bases. The germline V gene has CDR1 DFQATT and CDR2 SNEGSKA (reference sequence). Germline trimming cut 6 bases from V and 4 bases from J; bases unmatched to any gene: 9. The CDR3 extends over 14 amino acids. CDR3 sequence: CSADLREAADTQYF. The CDR3 DNA reads TGCAGTGCGGATCTGCGGGAGGCGGCAGATACGCAGTATTTT.

J is TRBJ1-6 and V is TRBV5-1; D remains ambiguous. Germline V gives CDR1 SGHRS, CDR2 YFSETQ. V was trimmed by 3 bases and J by 7 bases, leaving 8 bases between them. The CDR3 has 13 residues. The CDR3 bases are TGCGCCAGCAGCTCATCGGAGAATTCACCCCTCCACTTT. It is translated as CASSSSENSPLHF. The whole variable domain, remainder taken from reference TRBV5-1 and TRBJ1-6, is KAGVTQTPRYLIKTRGQQVTLSCSPISGHRSVSWYQQTPGQGLQFLFEYFSETQRNKGNFPGRFSGRQFSNSRSEMNVSTLELGDSALYLCASSSSENSPLHFGNGTRLTVT.